The rows below give T cell receptor beta chains drawn from one sample of a study of identical twins. TCRdb re-analysed the 5' RACE reads in MiXCR, keeping a single row per CDR3 protein. The table has some 590,000 distinct CDR3 sequences, 9.6% seen once. In addition, the sample was reused for a study of yellow fever vaccine responses in identical twins.

Sequencing was done on a sample of PBMCs. These receptors originate from a woman aged 18-35 years in good health. Both conserved end residues are part of each CDR3. Fields, in order: D gene, J gene, CDR3 length, clone size, V gene, CDR3 DNA, CDR3 protein. The D gene is left open where the match is weak. Where a row states a size, it is once, few, many or the class of an expanded clone; other rows omit it.

-	TRBJ2-7	13	many	TRBV5-6	TGTGCCAGCTACCGGGACATGTCCTACGAGCAGTACTTC	CASYRDMSYEQYF
-	TRBJ2-6	14	-	TRBV4-1	TGCGCCAGCAGCTTTAGGGATGGGGCCAACGTCCTGACTTTC	CASSFRDGANVLTF
TRBD1	TRBJ2-3	16	-	TRBV7-3	TGTGCCAGCAGTTCCGTCGGGACAGGGGTTAAAGATACGCAGTATTTT	CASSSVGTGVKDTQYF
-	TRBJ2-7	12	many	TRBV5-1	TGCGCCAGCAGCTCCACAGGAGGCGAGCAGTACTTC	CASSSTGGEQYF
TRBD2	TRBJ2-3	16	few	TRBV5-6	TGTGCCAGCAGCTCTCCTAGCGGGGCCCCCACAGATACGCAGTATTTT	CASSSPSGAPTDTQYF
-	TRBJ2-2	12	many	TRBV10-3	TGTGCCATCTCCGGAGGCAGCGGGGAGCTGTTTTTT	CAISGGSGELFF
TRBD2	TRBJ2-1	16	few	TRBV7-2	TGTGCCAGCAGCTTAGCTCGGCTAGCGGGATACAATGAGCAGTTCTTC	CASSLARLAGYNEQFF
-	TRBJ2-3	16	-	TRBV5-1	TGCGCCAGCAGCTCCCTGGGACGGGAGAGCACAGATACGCAGTATTTT	CASSSLGRESTDTQYF
-	TRBJ1-2	13	few	TRBV14	TGTGCCAGCAGCCAAGTGTCCGAGCCTGGCTACACCTTC	CASSQVSEPGYTF
-	TRBJ2-7	15	few	TRBV27	TGTGCCAGCAGTTTATCCACAGCTTCTTTCTACGAGCAGTACTTC	CASSLSTASFYEQYF
-	TRBJ2-7	14	-	TRBV7-2	TGTGCCAGCAGTCGAACGACCTTAGCGGACGAGCAGTACTTC	CASSRTTLADEQYF
-	TRBJ1-3	13	few	TRBV9	TGTGCCAGCACCGGGACGGACGGAAACACCATATATTTT	CASTGTDGNTIYF
-	TRBJ2-2	11	many	TRBV12-3/TRBV12-4	TGTGCCAGCAGCCGCGCATGGGAGCTGTTTTTT	CASSRAWELFF
TRBD1	TRBJ2-1	15	-	TRBV29-1	TGCAGCGCTGGTTCCGGGACAGGGTTTCTGAATGAGCAGTTCTTC	CSAGSGTGFLNEQFF
-	TRBJ2-1	14	few	TRBV6-2/TRBV6-3	TGTGCCAGCAGTTACATAACTAGAGGCAATGAGCAGTTCTTC	CASSYITRGNEQFF
TRBD2	TRBJ2-7	13	few	TRBV20-1	TGCAGTGCTAGAACTAGCGCCGCCTACGAGCAGTACTTC	CSARTSAAYEQYF
-	TRBJ2-7	13	few	TRBV15	TGTGCCACCAGCAGAGTCCGCAACTACGAGCAGTACTTC	CATSRVRNYEQYF
-	TRBJ2-7	13	many	TRBV12-3/TRBV12-4	TGTTCCTGCGGAGAGGGAGCCTCCTACGAGCAGTACTTC	CSCGEGASYEQYF
-	TRBJ1-2	15	few	TRBV7-8	TGTGCCAGCAGCTTAAGGCTTCCAGCGCGTGATGGCTACACCTTC	CASSLRLPARDGYTF
-	TRBJ1-5	15	-	TRBV20-1	TGCAGTGCTAGGCGAATTGACAGTAGCAATCAGCCCCAGCATTTT	CSARRIDSSNQPQHF
TRBD1	TRBJ2-1	12	few	TRBV6-5	TGTGCCAGCAGGGACAGGGGGGTTGAGCAGTTCTTC	CASRDRGVEQFF
-	TRBJ2-2	14	-	TRBV7-9	TGTGCCAGCAGCTTAGGATTTCTCACCGGGGAGCTGTTTTTT	CASSLGFLTGELFF
TRBD1	TRBJ2-6	18	-	TRBV20-1	TGCAGTGCTAGGTCGGGACAGGGATGGAACTCTGGGGCCAACGTCCTGACTTTC	CSARSGQGWNSGANVLTF
-	TRBJ2-1	16	-	TRBV3-1	TGTGCCAGCAGCTCACTGACGGGGGATCGAAACAATGAGCAGTTCTTC	CASSSLTGDRNNEQFF
TRBD2	TRBJ2-3	17	few	TRBV30	TGTGCCTGGAGTGTACTGGCGGGGGGCCCACGCACAGATACGCAGTATTTT	CAWSVLAGGPRTDTQYF
TRBD1	TRBJ2-7	15	-	TRBV28	TGTGCTTCCGGGACAGGGGGCAGTTTCTCCTACGAGCAGTACTTC	CASGTGGSFSYEQYF
-	TRBJ2-7	15	-	TRBV5-6	TGTGCCAGCACCCAAAGAAGAACAGGGTTCTACGAGCAGTACTTC	CASTQRRTGFYEQYF
TRBD2	TRBJ2-1	16	many	TRBV5-6	TGTGCCAGCAGCTTGGAAGGGGCGGGAGTGTTCAATGAGCAGTTCTTC	CASSLEGAGVFNEQFF
TRBD1	TRBJ2-7	14	many	TRBV12-3/TRBV12-4	TGTGCCAGCTCAACGGGGACAGGCTCCTACGAGCAGTACTTC	CASSTGTGSYEQYF
-	TRBJ1-1	15	few	TRBV3-1	TGTGCCAGCAGCCCGAACTCGGGGGGGGGAACTGAAGCTTTCTTT	CASSPNSGGGTEAFF
-	TRBJ1-5	13	many	TRBV2	TGTGCCAGCAGTGACGGGCCGAATCAGCCCCAGCATTTT	CASSDGPNQPQHF
-	TRBJ2-7	11	few	TRBV2	TGTGCCAGCAGTGAATATTATACCCCGTCCTTC	CASSEYYTPSF
TRBD1	TRBJ1-1	17	-	TRBV10-3	TGTGCCATCAGTAGGGGACAGGGGGCGCGGAAGAACACTGAAGCTTTCTTT	CAISRGQGARKNTEAFF
-	TRBJ1-1	14	many	TRBV19	TGTGCCAGTAGTATCCCCAGGATGAACACTGAAGCTTTCTTT	CASSIPRMNTEAFF
-	TRBJ1-5	13	many	TRBV27	TGTGCCAGCAGTTTGGGCAGGGTTTCGCCCCAGCATTTT	CASSLGRVSPQHF
TRBD2	TRBJ2-3	18	few	TRBV5-4	TGTGCCAGCAGCTTGGGAGGACTAGCGGGGAGATTGTCAGATACGCAGTATTTT	CASSLGGLAGRLSDTQYF
-	TRBJ2-5	14	few	TRBV5-1	TGCGCCAGCAGCCCCTCGGGTATACAAGAGACCCAGTACTTC	CASSPSGIQETQYF
-	TRBJ2-6	17	-	TRBV10-3	TGTGCCATCGGCGTACGCGCTACACGCTCTGGGGCCAACGTCCTGACTTTC	CAIGVRATRSGANVLTF
TRBD2	TRBJ2-7	12	-	TRBV6-6	TGTGCCTGTTCAGCGGGAGTGTACGAGCAGTACTTC	CACSAGVYEQYF